The 6 T cell receptor beta chains in this list originate from one sample, sequenced in a study of control samples from healthy donors and cancer patients. The data were produced by immunoSEQ multiplex PCR, yet TCRdb's version contains in-frame clones alone and is incomplete. The sample lists about 140,000 clones; under 95% were seen once. The material sequenced was blood. All receptors come from a man aged 35 to 55 in good health.

This chain's CDR3 is CASFSLGGSGYTF. The CDR3 DNA is TGTGCCAGTTTCTCCCTAGGGGGATCCGGCTACACCTTC. V gene TRBV27 combines with J gene TRBJ1-2; tentatively, D is TRBD1 (6 bases). CDR3 size: 13 residues. Trimming left V 9 bases short and J 8 bases short, with 19 bases between. Germline assignment: CDR1 MNHEY and CDR2 SMNVEV (reference sequence).

J is TRBJ2-1 and V is TRBV29-1, with 12 nucleotides matching TRBD2. This CDR3 comprises 18 residues. The germline gives CDR1 SQVTM, CDR2 ANQGSEA. V lost 6 bases, J lost 0 bases, and 12 bases stayed unmatched. The CDR3 nucleotides are TGCAGCGTCCTAGGCCCTAGCGGGGGGGAGAGCTCCTACAATGAGCAGTTCTTC. Amino acid sequence: CSVLGPSGGESSYNEQFF.

Only a few counts were recorded for this clone. The chain links TRBV5-6 to TRBJ1-2, with TRBD1 matching 7 bases. Trimming removed 4 bases from V and 7 bases from J; junction bases left unmatched: 4. CDR1 and CDR2 from the germline V gene are SGHDT and YYEEEE. There are 12 residues in the CDR3. CDR3 DNA: TGTGCCAGCAGCCTGACAGGGACTGGCTACACCTTC. This encodes CASSLTGTGYTF. Variable domain in full (rest from reference TRBV5-6 and TRBJ1-2): DAGVTQSPTHLIKTRGQQVTLRCSPKSGHDTVSWYQQALGQGPQFIFQYYEEEERQRGNFPDRFSGHQFPNYSSELNVNALLLGDSALYLCASSLTGTGYTFGSGTRLTVV.

J is TRBJ1-2 and V is TRBV4-1; D is undetermined. The CDR3 totals 14 residues. V was shortened by 4 bases and J by 8 bases, with 17 bases between the two germline ends. The germline V gene has CDR1 MGHRA and CDR2 YSYEKL. As DNA, the CDR3 is TGCGCCAGCAGCCTTATCCCGGTTTTGCGAGGCTACACCTTC. Residues: CASSLIPVLRGYTF.

The chain carries TRBV19 and TRBJ1-5; D remains unclear. CDR1 and CDR2 (germline): LNHDA, SQIVND (reference sequence). CDR3 length: 15 residues. Trimming cost V 1 base and J 7 bases, with 14 bases left between them. Here the CDR3 reads CASSIAGIRNQPQHF. In nucleotides, the CDR3 is TGTGCCAGTAGTATAGCCGGGATTAGGAACCAGCCCCAGCATTTT.

This clone was counted once. The V gene is TRBV5-1, the J gene TRBJ2-2, with D perhaps being TRBD1 or TRBD2 (5 bases each). This CDR3 spans 17 amino acids. V was shortened by 1 base and J by 1 base, with 14 bases between the two germline ends. Germline V gene data show CDR1 as SGHRS and CDR2 as YFSETQ. The CDR3 here is CASSLLGGAGNTGELFF. DNA for the CDR3: TGCGCCAGCAGCTTGCTTGGGGGTGCGGGGAACACCGGGGAGCTGTTTTTT.